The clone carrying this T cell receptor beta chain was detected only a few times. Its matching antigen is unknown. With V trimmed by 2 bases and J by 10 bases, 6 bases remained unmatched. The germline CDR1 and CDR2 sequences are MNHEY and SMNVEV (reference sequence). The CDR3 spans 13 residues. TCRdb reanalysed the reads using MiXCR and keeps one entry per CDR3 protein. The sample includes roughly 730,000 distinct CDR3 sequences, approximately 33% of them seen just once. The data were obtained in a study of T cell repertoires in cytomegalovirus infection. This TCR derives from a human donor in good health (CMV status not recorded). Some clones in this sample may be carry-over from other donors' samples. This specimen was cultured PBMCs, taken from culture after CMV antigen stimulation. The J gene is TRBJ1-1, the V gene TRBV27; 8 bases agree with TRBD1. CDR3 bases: TGTGCCAGCAGTTTAGGGACAGGTCGGGGAGCTTTCTTT. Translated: CASSLGTGRGAFF.